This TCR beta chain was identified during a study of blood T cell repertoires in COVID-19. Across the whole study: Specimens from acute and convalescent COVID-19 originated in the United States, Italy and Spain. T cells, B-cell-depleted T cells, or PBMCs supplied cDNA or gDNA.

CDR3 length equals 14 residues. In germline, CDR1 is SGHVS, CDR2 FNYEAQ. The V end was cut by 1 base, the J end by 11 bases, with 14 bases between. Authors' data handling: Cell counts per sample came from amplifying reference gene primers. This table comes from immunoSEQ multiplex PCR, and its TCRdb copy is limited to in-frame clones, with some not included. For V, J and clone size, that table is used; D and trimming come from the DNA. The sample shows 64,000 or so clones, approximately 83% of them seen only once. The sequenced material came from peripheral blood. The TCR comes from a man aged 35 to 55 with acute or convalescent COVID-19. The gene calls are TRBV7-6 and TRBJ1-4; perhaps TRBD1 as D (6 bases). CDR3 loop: CASSLGMDRNKLFF. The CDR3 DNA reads TGTGCCAGCAGCTTAGGAATGGACAGAAACAAACTGTTTTTT.